This TCR beta chain was documented in a study of T cells in Graves' hyperthyroidism and ophthalmopathy. Only one count was recorded for this clonotype. Its specificity is not known. Authors of the study amplified TCR beta CDR3 regions from RNA transcripts. The HTBI primer set was used in a first-round RT-PCR of the TCR CDR3. A single record per CDR3 protein comes from TCRdb applying MiXCR to the multiplex PCR reads. The table has 400,000 to 500,000 distinct CDR3 sequences, around an eighth seen once; the top ten hold under 20%. Exclusion of patients followed from uncontrolled infection, other autoimmune disease, pregnancy or lactation. The V end was cut by 3 bases, the J end by 0 bases, with 8 bases between. The CDR3 consists of 14 residues. Germline V gene sequence: CDR1 SGDLS, CDR2 YYNGEE. Findings and caveats of the study: Most thyroid clonotypes with frequency above 0.001 were detected in blood.

The genes are TRBV9 and TRBJ2-3; D unclear. This TCR came from a woman between 18 and 29 years old with Graves' hyperthyroidism. Sequencing was performed on blood. The CDR3 here is CASSADLSTDTQYF. CDR3 coding DNA: TGTGCCAGCAGCGCCGACCTTAGCACAGATACGCAGTATTTT.